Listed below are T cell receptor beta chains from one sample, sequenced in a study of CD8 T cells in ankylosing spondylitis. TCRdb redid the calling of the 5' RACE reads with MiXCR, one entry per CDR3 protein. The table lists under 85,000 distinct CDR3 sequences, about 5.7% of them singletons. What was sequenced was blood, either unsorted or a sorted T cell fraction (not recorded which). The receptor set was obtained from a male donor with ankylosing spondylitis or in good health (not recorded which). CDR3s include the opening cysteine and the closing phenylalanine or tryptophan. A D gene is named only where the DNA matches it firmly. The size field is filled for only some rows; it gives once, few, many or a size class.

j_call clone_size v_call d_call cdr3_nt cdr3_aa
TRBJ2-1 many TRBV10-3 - TGTGCCATCAGGGCGAATAACTTAGAGCAGTTCTTC CAIRANNLEQFF
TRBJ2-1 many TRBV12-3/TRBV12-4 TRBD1 TGTGCCAGCACCCCGCGGACAGGGGATAATGAGCAGTTCTTC CASTPRTGDNEQFF
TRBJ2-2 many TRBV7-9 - TGTGCCAGCAGCCCCCGGGACACGGACACCGGGGAGCTGTTTTTT CASSPRDTDTGELFF
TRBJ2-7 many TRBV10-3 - TGTGCCATCAGTGGATCGACAGGAACCTACGAGCAGTACTTC CAISGSTGTYEQYF
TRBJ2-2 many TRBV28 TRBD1 TGTGCCAGCAGCCTGACGAGGGGACAGGCAATTAACACCGGGGAGCTGTTTTTT CASSLTRGQAINTGELFF
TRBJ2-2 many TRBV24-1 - TGTGCCACCAGTGCTCCAAATTCCGGGGAGCTGTTTTTT CATSAPNSGELFF
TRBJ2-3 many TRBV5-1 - TGCGCCAGCAGCTTGCGGACGGGGGCAACAGATACGCAGTATTTT CASSLRTGATDTQYF
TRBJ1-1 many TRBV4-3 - TGCGCCAGCAGCCAGACCACAAGCACTGAAGCTTTCTTT CASSQTTSTEAFF
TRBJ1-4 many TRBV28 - TGTGCCAGCAGTTTAAGCCAGGAGGGCGAAAAACTGTTTTTT CASSLSQEGEKLFF
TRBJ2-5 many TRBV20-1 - TGCAGTGTTCGGTTAGCGGAAGAGACCCAGTACTTC CSVRLAEETQYF
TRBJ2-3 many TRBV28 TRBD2 TGTGCCAGCAGTTTAACCGGGACTAGCGGGGGAAGCACAGATACGCAGTATTTT CASSLTGTSGGSTDTQYF
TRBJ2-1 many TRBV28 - TGTGCCAGCAGTCCTCTTCGGGGCTCCTACAATGAGCAGTTCTTC CASSPLRGSYNEQFF
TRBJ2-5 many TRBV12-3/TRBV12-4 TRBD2 TGTGCCAGCAGTCCGGCCGGGACTAGCTACGGGGAGACCCAGTACTTC CASSPAGTSYGETQYF
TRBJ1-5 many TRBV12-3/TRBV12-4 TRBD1 TGTGCCAGCAGTCCGGGACAGGGGTATCAGCCCCAGCATTTT CASSPGQGYQPQHF
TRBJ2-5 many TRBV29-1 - TGCAGCGTGTTGGGGTTAGAAGAGACCCAGTACTTC CSVLGLEETQYF
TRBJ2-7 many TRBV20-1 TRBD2 TGCAGTGCCGTACCCGGACTAGCGGGGTACGAGCAGTACTTC CSAVPGLAGYEQYF
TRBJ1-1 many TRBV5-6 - TGTGCCAGCAGCCCGGGGGGGCAGGTGACGGCTTTCTTT CASSPGGQVTAFF
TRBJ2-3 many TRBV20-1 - TGCAGTGCTCCGATGGGGTCCCAAGATACGCAGTATTTT CSAPMGSQDTQYF
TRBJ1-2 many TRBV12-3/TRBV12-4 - TGTGCCAGCTCTTGGGTTCCTAGGGATGGCTACACCTTC CASSWVPRDGYTF
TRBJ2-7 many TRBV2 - TGTGCCAGCAGTGAAGAGCAGGGGATCATCGACGAGCAGTACTTC CASSEEQGIIDEQYF
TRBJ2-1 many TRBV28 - TGTGCCAGCAGTCAAGTCGGGGGCTTACAAGGGGGGGTTGTAAGGTTCTTC CASSQVGGLQGGVVRFF
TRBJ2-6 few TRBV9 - TGTGCCAGCAGCCCCTCGACCGGTAACTCTGGGGCCAACGTCCTGACTTTC CASSPSTGNSGANVLTF
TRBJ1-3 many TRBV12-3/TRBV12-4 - TGTGCCAGCAGGAAGGGACTGTCGAGAAAAAGAGGAAACACCATATATTTT CASRKGLSRKRGNTIYF
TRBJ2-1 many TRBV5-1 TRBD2 TGCGCCAGCAGCGAAGGGACTAGCGATGAGCAGTTCTTC CASSEGTSDEQFF
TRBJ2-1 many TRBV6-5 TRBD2 TGTGCCAGCAGTTACTCGAGATCTAGCGGGATAACGAATGAGCAGTTCTTC CASSYSRSSGITNEQFF
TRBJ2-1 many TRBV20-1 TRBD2 TGCAGTGCTAGACTCAGGACTAGCGGGGGGGGTGAGCAGTTCTTC CSARLRTSGGGEQFF
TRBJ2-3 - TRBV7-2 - TGTGCCAGCAGCCCCGTCCTTGGGTATTTT CASSPVLGYF
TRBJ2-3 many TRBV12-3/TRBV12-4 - TGTGCCAGCAGTCCCCTCGGTAGGGGGACACCTCGCACAGATACGCAGTATTTT CASSPLGRGTPRTDTQYF
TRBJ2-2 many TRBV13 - TGTGCCAGCAGCCACACCCCAGACAGCACCGGGGAGCTGTTTTTT CASSHTPDSTGELFF
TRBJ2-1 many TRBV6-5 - TGTGCCAGCAGTTTGTTAGGGAATGAGCAGTTCTTC CASSLLGNEQFF
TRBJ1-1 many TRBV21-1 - TGTGCCAGCAGTCACCCTCCAGGACAGGCCGAGTCGTTTAGGGCGGACACTGAAGCTTTCTTT CASSHPPGQAESFRADTEAFF
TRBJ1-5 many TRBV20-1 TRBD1 TGCAGTGCTAGAGATAACTACAGGGGGCCTAGCAATCAGCCCCAGCATTTT CSARDNYRGPSNQPQHF
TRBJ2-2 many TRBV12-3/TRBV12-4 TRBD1 TGTGCCAGCAGTGCGGGGACAGGGTACACCGGGGACCTGTTTTTT CASSAGTGYTGDLFF
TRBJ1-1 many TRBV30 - TGTGCCTGGAGTGTAAGGGGGGTCGCTTTCTTT CAWSVRGVAFF
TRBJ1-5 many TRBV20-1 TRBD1 TGCAGTGCTAGCCCCCCGGGACAGGCTTACAATCAGCCCCAGCATTTT CSASPPGQAYNQPQHF
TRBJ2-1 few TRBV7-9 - TGTGCCAGCAGCTTAGACGGCCGTGTCTACAATGAGCAGTTCTTC CASSLDGRVYNEQFF
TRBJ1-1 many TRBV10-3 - TGTGCCATCAGTGGGACACCGAACACTGAAGCTTTCTTT CAISGTPNTEAFF
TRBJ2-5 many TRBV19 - TGTGCCAGTAGTAGGTACCGGAGAGAGACCCAGTACTTC CASSRYRRETQYF
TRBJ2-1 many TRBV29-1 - TGCAGCGTTGAATCAGTTGGCGGCAACTACAATGAGCAGTTCTTC CSVESVGGNYNEQFF
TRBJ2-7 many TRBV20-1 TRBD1 TGCAGTAGTGGGGCAGGGGGCTCGGGGGAGCAGTACTTC CSSGAGGSGEQYF
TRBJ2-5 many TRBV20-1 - TGCAGTGCTAGAGCTTCGGGAGCGGCCCAAGAGACCCAGTACTTC CSARASGAAQETQYF
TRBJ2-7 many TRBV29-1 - TGCAGCGTGGAGAGGGCGGGCGAGCAGTACTTC CSVERAGEQYF
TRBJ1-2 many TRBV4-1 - TGCGCCAGCAGCCAAGATGGGTTATATGGCTACACCTTC CASSQDGLYGYTF
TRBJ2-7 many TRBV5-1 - TGCGCCAGCAGTGGGCAGGGGCACAACGAGCAGTACTTC CASSGQGHNEQYF
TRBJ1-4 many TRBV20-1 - TGCAGTGCTAGACAGGGGCCCAATGAAAAACTGTTTTTT CSARQGPNEKLFF
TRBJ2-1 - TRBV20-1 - TGCAGTGCCTGGGGTGACTCTCCGAACTATTACAATGAGCAGTTCTTC CSAWGDSPNYYNEQFF
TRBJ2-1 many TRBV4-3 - TGCGCCAGCAGCCAAGAGGTTGGGTCGCTCTACCATGAGCAGTTCTTC CASSQEVGSLYHEQFF
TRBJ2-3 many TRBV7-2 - TGTGCCAGCAGCACAATCACAGATACGCAGTATTTT CASSTITDTQYF
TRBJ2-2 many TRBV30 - TGTGCCTGGAGAGACAGGAACACCGGGGAGCTGTTTTTT CAWRDRNTGELFF
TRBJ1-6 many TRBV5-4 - TGTGCCAGCAGCTTGGCCCCAAGCGGCTTCAATTCACCCCTCCACTTT CASSLAPSGFNSPLHF
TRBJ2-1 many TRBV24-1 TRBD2 TGTGCCACCAGTGATCCTAACCCGGGACTAGCTTCCCCCGATGAGCAGTTCTTC CATSDPNPGLASPDEQFF
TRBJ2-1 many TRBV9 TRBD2 TGTGCCAGCAGCGTACAAAGGACTAGCGGGGGGTCCTACAATGAGCAGTTCTTC CASSVQRTSGGSYNEQFF
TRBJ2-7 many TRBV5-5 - TGTGCCAGCAGCCCCGGACTGATATTAGCCTACGAGCAGTACTTC CASSPGLILAYEQYF
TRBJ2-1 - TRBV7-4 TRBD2 TGTGCCAGCAGCTTATCCGGGGGGGAGTACAATGAGCAGTTCTTC CASSLSGGEYNEQFF
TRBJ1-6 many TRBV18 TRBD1 TGTGCCAGCTCACGGGACAGGGATAATTCACCCCTCCACTTT CASSRDRDNSPLHF
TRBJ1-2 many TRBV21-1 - TGTGCCAGCAGCTCGGGGACGCCTTTTGAGGTTAACTATGGCTACACCTTC CASSSGTPFEVNYGYTF
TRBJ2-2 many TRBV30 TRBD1 TGTGCCTGGAACCCGACGGGACAGGGGGGCACCGGGGAGCTGTTTTTT CAWNPTGQGGTGELFF
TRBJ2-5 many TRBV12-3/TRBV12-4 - TGTGCCAGCTGTGCCTTAGCTGGGGTAGAGACCCAGTACTTC CASCALAGVETQYF
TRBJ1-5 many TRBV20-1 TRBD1 TGCAGTGCTAGGGGGACCACAGGGGATAGGGGCAATCAGCCCCAGCATTTT CSARGTTGDRGNQPQHF
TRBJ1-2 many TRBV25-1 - TGTGCCAGCAAAGGCAACTATGGCTACACCTTC CASKGNYGYTF